Sequencing of this T cell receptor (beta chain) was carried out in a study of shared clonotypes between healthy human individuals (dated by TCRdb to the early 2020s). For context, the study as a whole: The cohort comprised a couple of women and three men aged 18 to 49 years. For each donor, three plates each were used for CD4 naive and CD4 memory, two plates were used for CD8 naive, and one plate was used for CD8 memory. To estimate repertoire size and how much clonotypes are shared between individuals, the study performed deep sequencing of blood TCR repertoires from roughly five healthy adults. Different laboratories and diverse techniques were used to prepare libraries and sequence TCR repertoires, to increase sequencing depth and limit assay-specific biases. Leukapheresis yielded between about 0.85 and 9.5 billion PBMCs per donor. General findings and caveats noted by the study authors: Because the study included a small number of donors, the genetic and exposure-history diversity represented was limited. Estimated clonotype richness was generally larger for naive than for memory subsets. Pairwise subsampling indicated that sequencing depth was expected to affect the degree of clonotype sharing among donors. Across four donors, roughly 5.4% of naive CD4, approximately 3.6% of naive CD8, around 2.5% of memory CD4, and approximately 0.4% of memory CD8 clonotypes were shared. Higher generation probabilities were observed for clonotypes shared by all four sorted-subset donors than for non-shared clonotypes. Sampling was restricted to blood, and TCR repertoires in tissue are likely to differ from TCR repertoires in blood. Incomplete sequencing was indicated by rarefaction of sorted-subset datasets, despite the large sequencing depth.

Details on this clone: Its antigen is unknown. Base qualities are not at hand, and no much larger clone is one base apart.

The trim is 7 bases for V and 3 bases for J, with a gap of 12 bases between the germline ends. Including cysteine and phenylalanine, the CDR3 has 13 amino acids. The sequence is cut down to CDR3 DNA, 39 bases in frame from base 1. CDR1 and CDR2, looked up from the germline V gene, are SGHRS and YFSETQ. Healthy HIV-negative adults with no recently reported acute infections or vaccinations were included as donors. Every donor was a Caucasian adult residing in Nashville, Tennessee, USA. CD4+ T cells were enriched through magnetic negative selection, after which naive cells were positively selected on CD45RA and the remaining negative fraction served as the memory subset. After blood collection by leukapheresis, PBMCs were isolated using Ficoll-Histopaque density gradient centrifugation and then cryopreserved in the vapor phase of liquid nitrogen. Analytical flow cytometry was used to check the purity and quantity of each magnetically sorted T cell population. Each sorted fraction had its genomic DNA isolated and then quantified by UV absorbance on a Nanodrop 2000c.

Using the deep immunoSEQ assay, TCR CDR3 regions were amplified from genomic DNA by multiplex PCR. For each cell subset, the extracted genomic DNA was distributed evenly across all wells of several immunoSEQ 96-well plates, and each plate served as one replicate. For sorted subsets, around 200 ng genomic DNA, equal to some 28,000 T cell genomes, was loaded into each replicate PCR. Purified libraries were measured with a Qubit 3.0 fluorometer, size-checked on a Bioanalyzer 2100, and measured again with the KAPA Library Quantification kit. A separate single-read 150-cycle Illumina NextSeq 550 flow cell was used to sequence each immunoSEQ 96-well plate. Per the authors' processing: Because the immunoSEQ output included only junctional sequences and no quality scores, the filtering could not be the same as the filtering used for full-length reads. To assign V/J genes and CDR3, sequences were annotated against IMGT germline references using PyIR, a Python wrapper for IgBLAST v1.9. Any read was removed if the V/J assignment was weak (E-value above 1e-6), the CDR3 was missing, or the read contained stop codons, out-of-frame junctions, or ambiguous translated residues. V3J clonotypes were defined as sequences sharing an identical inferred V gene, J gene, and CDR3 amino acid sequence. Percentage overlap between repertoires was computed as shared unique clonotypes divided by the size of the smaller repertoire. RTK rarefaction, the Chao1 estimator, and Recon v2.1 estimates of unobserved clonotypes were used to assess repertoire richness. Generation probabilities were computed with OLGA for all TCRbeta clonotypes obtained by the gDNA method from several donors. TCRdb limited this immuneACCESS table to in-frame rearrangements with V and J called. A share of clones is missing; checked studies link under half to unresolved V genes, and the rest is unexplained. V, J and clone size were drawn from that table, and D and trimming were deduced from the DNA. Across this sample there are roughly 2,500,000 clones, with 90% to 95% seen only once. The top ten clonotypes cover approximately 0.36% of the sample.

The TCR sequence derives from a man between 18 and 35 years old in good health. Some clones in this sample may be carry-over from other donors' samples. The chain is made from TRBV5-1 and TRBJ2-3, with TRBD1 tentatively as D gene (7 bases match). Sequenced material: naive CD4+ T cells from PBMCs. The cell subset or site label of this sample denotes: CD45RA+ positively selected. This receptor has the CDR3 CASAGQLTDTQYF. The nucleotide sequence reads TGCGCCAGCGCGGGACAGTTAACAGATACGCAGTATTTT.